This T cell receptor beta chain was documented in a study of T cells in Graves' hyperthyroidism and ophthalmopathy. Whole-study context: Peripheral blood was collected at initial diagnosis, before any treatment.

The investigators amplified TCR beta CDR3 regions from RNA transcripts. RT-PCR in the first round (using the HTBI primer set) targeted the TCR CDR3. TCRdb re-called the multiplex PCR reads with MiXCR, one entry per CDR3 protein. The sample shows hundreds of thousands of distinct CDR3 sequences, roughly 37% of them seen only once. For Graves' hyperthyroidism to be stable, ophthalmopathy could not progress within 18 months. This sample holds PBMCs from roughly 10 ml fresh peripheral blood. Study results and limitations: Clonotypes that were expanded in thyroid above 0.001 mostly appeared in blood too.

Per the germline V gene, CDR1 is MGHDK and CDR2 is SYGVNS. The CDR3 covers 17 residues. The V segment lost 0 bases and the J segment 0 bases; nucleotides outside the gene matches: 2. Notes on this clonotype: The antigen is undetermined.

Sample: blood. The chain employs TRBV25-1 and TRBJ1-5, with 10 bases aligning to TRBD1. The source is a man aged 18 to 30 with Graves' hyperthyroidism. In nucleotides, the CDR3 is TGTGCCAGCAGTGAATACGGGACAGGGGATAGCAATCAGCCCCAGCATTTT. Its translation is CASSEYGTGDSNQPQHF.